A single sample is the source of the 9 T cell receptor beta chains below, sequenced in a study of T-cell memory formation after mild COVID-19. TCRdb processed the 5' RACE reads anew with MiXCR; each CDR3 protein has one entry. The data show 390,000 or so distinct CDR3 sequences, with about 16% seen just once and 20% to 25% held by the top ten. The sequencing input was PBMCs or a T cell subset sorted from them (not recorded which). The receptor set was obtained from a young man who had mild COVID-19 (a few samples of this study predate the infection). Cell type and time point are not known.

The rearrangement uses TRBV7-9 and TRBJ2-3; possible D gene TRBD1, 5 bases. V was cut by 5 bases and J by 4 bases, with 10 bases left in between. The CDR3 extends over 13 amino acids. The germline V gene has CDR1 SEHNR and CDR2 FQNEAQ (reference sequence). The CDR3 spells CASSRDSADTQYF. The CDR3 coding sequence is TGTGCCAGCAGCAGAGACAGCGCAGATACGCAGTATTTT.

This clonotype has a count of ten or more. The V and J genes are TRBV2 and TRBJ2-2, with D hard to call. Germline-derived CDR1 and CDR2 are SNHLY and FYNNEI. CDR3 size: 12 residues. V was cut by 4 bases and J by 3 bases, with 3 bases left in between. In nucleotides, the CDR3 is TGTGCCAGCAGTGCAGACACCGGGGAGCTGTTTTTT. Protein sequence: CASSADTGELFF.

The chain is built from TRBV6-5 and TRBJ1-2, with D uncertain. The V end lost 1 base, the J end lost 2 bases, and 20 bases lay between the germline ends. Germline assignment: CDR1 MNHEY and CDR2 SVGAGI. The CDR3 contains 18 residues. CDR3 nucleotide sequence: TGTGCCAGCAGTTACTTGGGAGGAGCATGGGCTCTGAACTATGGCTACACCTTC. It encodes CASSYLGGAWALNYGYTF.

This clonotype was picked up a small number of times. The CDR3 nucleotides read TGTGCCAGTAGGCCGATGGTGACCTGGGAGACCCAGTACTTC. It yields the protein CASRPMVTWETQYF. The chain is built from TRBV6-1 and TRBJ2-5; no firm D call. This CDR3 spans 14 amino acids. V was clipped by 9 bases and J by 5 bases, with 19 bases between them. Germline CDR1 reads MNHNS; CDR2 reads SASEGT.

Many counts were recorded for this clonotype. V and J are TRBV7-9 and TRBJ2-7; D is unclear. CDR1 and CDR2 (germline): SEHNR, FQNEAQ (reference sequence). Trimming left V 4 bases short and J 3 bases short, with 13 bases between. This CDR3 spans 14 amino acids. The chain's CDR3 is CASSYQLGYYEQYF. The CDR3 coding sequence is TGTGCCAGCAGCTATCAGCTGGGGTACTACGAGCAGTACTTC.

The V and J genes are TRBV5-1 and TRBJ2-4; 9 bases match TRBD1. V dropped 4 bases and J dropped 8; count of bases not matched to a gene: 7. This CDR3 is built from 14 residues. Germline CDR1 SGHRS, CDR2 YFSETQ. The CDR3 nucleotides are TGCGCCAGCAGCCCGGGACAGGGCCAAGACATTCAGTACTTC. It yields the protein CASSPGQGQDIQYF.

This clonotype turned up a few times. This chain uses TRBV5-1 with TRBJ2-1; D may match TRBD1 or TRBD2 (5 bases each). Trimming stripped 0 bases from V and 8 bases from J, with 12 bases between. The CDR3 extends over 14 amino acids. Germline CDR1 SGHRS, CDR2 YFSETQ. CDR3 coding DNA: TGCGCCAGCAGCTTGGTATCAGGGACCGATGAGCAGTTCTTC. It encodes CASSLVSGTDEQFF. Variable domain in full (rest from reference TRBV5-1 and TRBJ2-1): KAGVTQTPRYLIKTRGQQVTLSCSPISGHRSVSWYQQTPGQGLQFLFEYFSETQRNKGNFPGRFSGRQFSNSRSEMNVSTLELGDSALYLCASSLVSGTDEQFFGPGTRLTVL.

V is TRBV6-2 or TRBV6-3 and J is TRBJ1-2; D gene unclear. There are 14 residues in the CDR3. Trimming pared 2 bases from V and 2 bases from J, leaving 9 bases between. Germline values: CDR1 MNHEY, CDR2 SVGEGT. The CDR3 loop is CASSYGHLNYGYTF. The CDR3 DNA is TGTGCCAGCAGTTACGGGCATTTAAACTATGGCTACACCTTC.

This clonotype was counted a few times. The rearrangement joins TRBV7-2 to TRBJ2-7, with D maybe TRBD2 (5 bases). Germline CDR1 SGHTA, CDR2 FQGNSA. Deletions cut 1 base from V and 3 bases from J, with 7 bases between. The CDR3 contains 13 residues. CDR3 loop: CASSLGEYYEQYF. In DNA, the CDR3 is TGTGCCAGCAGCTTAGGGGAGTACTACGAGCAGTACTTC.